The 8 T cell receptor beta chains below come from one sample, sequenced in a study of beta chain features in type 1 diabetes. Regarding the study as a whole: Significant though moderate, a shortening of TCRB CDR3s appeared in all four CD4+ subsets of Type 1 diabetes patients.

No cognate antigen is known for these TCRs. Expressed TCRB transcripts were sequenced after all isolated RNA was converted to cDNA. The repertoire was sequenced with immunoSEQ multiplex PCR; TCRdb's copy has only in-frame clones and lacks some. Seen here are about 180,000 clones, less than 10% observed once, and the top ten hold roughly 0.5%. The sequenced material came from central memory CD4+ T cells from blood. The origin of the receptors is a man younger than 30 with type 1 diabetes.

Here the CDR3 reads CAIRGEVGRNEQFF. The DNA of the CDR3 is TGTGCCATCAGGGGGGAGGTCGGTAGGAATGAGCAGTTCTTC. The V and J genes are TRBV10-3 and TRBJ2-1; D possibly corresponds to TRBD2 (6 bases). The ends were cut back, 6 bases at V and 7 bases at J, with 16 bases in the middle. Germline CDR1 and CDR2: ENHRY and SYGVKD. The CDR3 sequence is 14 residues long.

This clone was seen more than once but under ten times. V and J are TRBV2 and TRBJ2-3, with 13 bases aligning to TRBD2. The ends lost 8 bases at V and 0 bases at J; junction bases unmatched: 8. Germline-derived CDR1 and CDR2 are SNHLY and FYNNEI. The CDR3 loop spans 17 amino acids. CDR3 in amino acids: CASRRGLAGSSTDTQYF. In nucleotides, the CDR3 is TGTGCCAGCCGCAGGGGACTAGCGGGATCTAGCACAGATACGCAGTATTTT.

This sequence joins TRBV2 and TRBJ2-1, with D perhaps matching TRBD2 (6 bases). This CDR3 is 16 amino acids long. Germline V gene lookup returns CDR1 SNHLY and CDR2 FYNNEI. V lost 5 bases and J 4 bases, leaving 18 bases between the germline ends. This CDR3 reads CASSLIGGTTYNEQFF. In DNA form, the CDR3 reads TGTGCCAGCAGTTTGATCGGCGGGACCACTTACAATGAGCAGTTCTTC.

J is TRBJ1-5 and V is TRBV15; D not resolved. The V end lost 5 bases, the J end lost 5 bases, and 13 bases lay between the germline ends. Germline V gene data show CDR1 as LNHNV and CDR2 as YYDKDF (reference sequence). This CDR3 spans 14 amino acids. CDR3 protein: CATSSPSGDQPQHF. The CDR3 region has the DNA TGTGCCACCAGCTCCCCCTCCGGAGATCAGCCCCAGCATTTT.

This rearrangement joins TRBV27 to TRBJ1-1; D might be TRBD1 (6 bases). There are 17 residues in the CDR3. CDR1 and CDR2 from the germline V gene are MNHEY and SMNVEV (reference sequence). V was shortened by 6 bases and J by 4 bases, with 24 bases between the two germline ends. The CDR3 region is CASRLVSGGGGSTEAFF. CDR3 sequence (DNA): TGTGCCAGCAGGCTCGTCTCGGGGGGGGGCGGGAGCACTGAAGCTTTCTTT.

This chain joins TRBV2 and TRBJ2-1; 10 bases are a match to TRBD2. V trimming: 2 bases; J trimming: 4 bases; junction bases outside the gene matches: 2. From germline, CDR1 is SNHLY and CDR2 FYNNEI. This CDR3 is 15 amino acids long. In DNA form, the CDR3 reads TGTGCCAGCAGTGAACTAGCGGGGGTGTACAATGAGCAGTTCTTC. Its translation is CASSELAGVYNEQFF.

This clone appeared a few times. The same CDR3 can be traced to other DNA sequences in this sample. The rearrangement joins TRBV15 to TRBJ2-1, with TRBD1 as a possible D gene (5 bases). V shed 0 bases and J shed 2 bases, with 5 bases lying between them. CDR1 LNHNV and CDR2 YYDKDF come from the germline V gene (reference sequence). The CDR3 consists of 14 residues. CDR3 nucleotide sequence: TGTGCCACCAGCAGAGACAGGGCCTACAATGAGCAGTTCTTC. This sequence encodes CATSRDRAYNEQFF.

A few counts support this clone. The J gene is TRBJ2-5, the V gene TRBV6-1; a weak D match, TRBD2 (5 bases). Trimming left V 7 bases short and J 1 base short, with 10 bases between. The CDR3 totals 13 residues. From germline, CDR1 is MNHNS and CDR2 SASEGT. The DNA of the CDR3 is TGTGCCAGCAAGTTAACTAGCCAAGAGACCCAGTACTTC. It specifies CASKLTSQETQYF.